Each of the 21 T cell receptor beta chains below was sequenced from the same sample in a study of beta chain features in type 1 diabetes. Study-level points and caveats: Moderately but significantly shorter TCRB CDR3s were found in Type 1 diabetes patients in all four CD4+ subsets.

Their antigens are not known. TCRB transcripts that were expressed got sequenced, as all of the isolated RNA had been reverse transcribed. TCRdb's table, derived via immunoSEQ multiplex PCR, lists solely in-frame clones and lacks some. The sample contains 300,000 to 400,000 clones, around 9% of which appear only once. The specimen was central memory CD4+ T cells from blood. The receptors shown here come from a young man with type 1 diabetes.

In the case of this clone: Within the sample, other DNA sequences also encode this same CDR3. This chain uses TRBV9 with TRBJ2-3; 7 bases are shared with TRBD2. This CDR3 comprises 16 residues. J lost 2 bases, V lost 0 bases, and 6 bases had no gene match. Per the germline V gene, CDR1 is SGDLS and CDR2 is YYNGEE. DNA of the CDR3: TGTGCCAGCAGCGTAGGGGCTAGCGGTGTCACAGATACGCAGTATTTT. Amino acid sequence: CASSVGASGVTDTQYF. Using reference TRBV9 and TRBJ2-3 for the parts outside the CDR3, the full variable domain is DSGVTQTPKHLITATGQRVTLRCSPRSGDLSVYWYQQSLDQGLQFLIQYYNGEERAKGNILERFSAQQFPDLHSELNLSSLELGDSALYFCASSVGASGVTDTQYFGPGTRLTVL.

There are a few counts of this clone. The rearrangement uses TRBV29-1 and TRBJ2-2; D perhaps matches TRBD1 (5 bases). Trimming removed 4 bases at V and 1 base at J, with 10 bases between. The length of the CDR3 is 14 residues. CDR1 is SQVTM, CDR2 ANQGSEA, per germline. The CDR3 nucleotides read TGCAGCGTTGCAGGGTACTTGAACACCGGGGAGCTGTTTTTT. Its protein is CSVAGYLNTGELFF.

This clone has just a few counts. The rearrangement links TRBV7-2 to TRBJ2-2; a weak D match, TRBD2 (7 bases). The length of the CDR3 is 17 residues. Looked up from germline, CDR1 is SGHTA and CDR2 is FQGNSA. V lost 1 base and J lost 4, with 16 bases in between. DNA for the CDR3: TGTGCCAGCAGCTTAGTAGGCGGGGGCCGGGGCACCGGGGAGCTGTTTTTT. Amino acid sequence: CASSLVGGGRGTGELFF.

The rearrangement links TRBV5-1 to TRBJ1-1, with D unresolved. V was pared by 5 bases and J by 1 base, with 9 bases between. Looked up from germline, CDR1 is SGHRS and CDR2 is YFSETQ. The CDR3 runs 13 residues. The CDR3, as DNA: TGCGCCAGCAGGGAACAGAGGAACACTGAAGCTTTCTTT. Amino acids: CASREQRNTEAFF. The full variable domain, its missing parts supplied by reference TRBV5-1 and TRBJ1-1, is KAGVTQTPRYLIKTRGQQVTLSCSPISGHRSVSWYQQTPGQGLQFLFEYFSETQRNKGNFPGRFSGRQFSNSRSEMNVSTLELGDSALYLCASREQRNTEAFFGQGTRLTVV.

The chain couples TRBV7-8 to TRBJ2-7; perhaps TRBD1 as D (7 bases). Germline V gene sequence: CDR1 SGHVS, CDR2 FQNEAQ. The CDR3 is 13 amino acids. With 2 bases removed from V and 6 bases from J, the gap between germline ends came to 11 bases. CDR3 protein: CASSLSGGREQYF. DNA for the CDR3: TGTGCCAGCAGCTTATCAGGGGGGCGCGAGCAGTACTTC.

This chain links TRBV11-2 with TRBJ2-1; D is perhaps TRBD1 (5 bases). This CDR3 contains 15 residues. Deletions cut 4 bases from V and 8 bases from J, with 18 bases between. Germline CDR1 is SGHAT and CDR2 is FQNNGV. DNA of the CDR3: TGTGCCAGCAGCTCCGGTGGTGCCAGGGTGTATGAGCAGTTCTTC. This codes for CASSSGGARVYEQFF.

This clone was counted a few times. This rearrangement joins TRBV4-3 to TRBJ2-5; 8 nucleotides line up with TRBD1. This CDR3 has 17 amino acids. The J segment lost 1 base and the V segment lost 1 base, leaving 8 bases of the junction unmatched. Per the germline V gene, CDR1 is LGHNA and CDR2 is YSLEER. The CDR3 sequence is CASSQVIGTGTQETQYF. In DNA, the CDR3 is TGCGCCAGCAGCCAAGTAATAGGGACAGGAACCCAAGAGACCCAGTACTTC.

This clone turned up a few times. The gene calls are TRBV2 and TRBJ2-1; 8 bases fit TRBD2. CDR1 is SNHLY and CDR2 is FYNNEI in the germline V gene. J lost 5 bases, V lost 1 base, and 7 bases had no gene match. CDR3 length: 16 residues. This chain's CDR3 is CASSEVAAGGNNEQFF. CDR3 bases: TGTGCCAGCAGTGAAGTAGCGGCGGGGGGCAACAATGAGCAGTTCTTC. Combining the CDR3 with reference TRBV2 and TRBJ2-1 gives the whole variable domain EPEVTQTPSHQVTQMGQEVILRCVPISNHLYFYWYRQILGQKVEFLVSFYNNEISEKSEIFDDQFSVERPDGSNFTLKIRSTKLEDSAMYFCASSEVAAGGNNEQFFGPGTRLTVL.

V and J are TRBV18 and TRBJ2-3; the match to TRBD2 covers 12 bases. V lost 4 bases and J lost 6; bases outside the gene matches: 11. CDR1 is KGHSH and CDR2 is LQKENI in the germline V gene. This CDR3 spans 17 amino acids. The CDR3 DNA follows: TGTGCCAGCTCACTCCAAGAACTAGCGGGGGGCCAGGATACGCAGTATTTT. Translation gives CASSLQELAGGQDTQYF.

This clone was seen repeatedly, ten times or more. The chain carries TRBV5-6 and TRBJ2-7; D unresolved. V dropped 0 bases and J dropped 2 bases, with 6 bases sitting between them. Germline V gives CDR1 SGHDT, CDR2 YYEEEE. The CDR3 is 13 residues long. Here the CDR3 reads CASSLGRTYEQYF. The CDR3 DNA follows: TGTGCCAGCAGCTTGGGGCGGACCTACGAGCAGTACTTC.

The chain has TRBV7-2 and TRBJ1-6, with D possibly being TRBD1 (5 bases). Trimming left V 3 bases short and J 1 base short, with 13 bases between. Germline V CDR1 and CDR2: SGHTA, FQGNSA. The CDR3 is 17 residues long. The CDR3 sequence: CASSFTTGESYNSPLHF. The CDR3 DNA follows: TGTGCCAGCAGCTTTACAACAGGAGAGTCCTATAATTCACCCCTCCACTTT. Based on the CDR3 plus reference TRBV7-2 and TRBJ1-6, the full variable domain is GAGVSQSPSNKVTEKGKDVELRCDPISGHTALYWYRQSLGQGLEFLIYFQGNSAPDKSGLPSDRFSAERTGGSVSTLTIQRTQQEDSAVYLCASSFTTGESYNSPLHFGNGTRLTVT.

The chain joins TRBV7-9 to TRBJ2-7, with 7 nucleotides matching TRBD1. Germline V lookup: CDR1 SEHNR, CDR2 FQNEAQ (reference sequence). V lost 5 bases and J lost 0; bases outside the gene matches: 4. CDR3 length: 14 amino acids. CDR3 coding DNA: TGTGCCAGCAGCCCCCAGGGGGTCTCCTACGAGCAGTACTTC. This codes for CASSPQGVSYEQYF.

This clone has only a few counts. Possible read error: a much larger clone is one base away. Different DNA sequences within this sample yield the same CDR3. The V gene is TRBV7-9, the J gene TRBJ2-5; D is unclear. Trimming took 1 base from V and 2 from J, leaving 5 bases between them. From germline, CDR1 is SEHNR and CDR2 FQNEAQ (reference sequence). The CDR3 runs 13 residues. The CDR3 loop reads CASSLGQQETQYF. The CDR3 DNA sequence: TGTGCCAGCAGCTTAGGGCAGCAAGAGACCCAGTACTTC.

The chain links TRBV6-6 to TRBJ1-3; D is ambiguous. Deletions cut 4 bases from V and 0 bases from J, with 10 bases between. Germline V gene lookup returns CDR1 MNHNY and CDR2 SVGAGI (reference sequence). The CDR3 loop spans 15 amino acids. The CDR3 loop reads CASSLQQSSGNTIYF. Written as DNA, the CDR3 is TGTGCCAGCAGTTTGCAACAGAGCTCTGGAAACACCATATATTTT.

This clone occurred a few times. The V gene is TRBV5-1, the J gene TRBJ2-7; possibly TRBD1 for D (5 bases). Germline CDR1 reads SGHRS; CDR2 reads YFSETQ. V was pared by 0 bases and J by 1 base, with 11 bases between. The CDR3 consists of 15 residues. In DNA form, the CDR3 reads TGCGCCAGCAGCTTGGAGGTGACAGCGTCCTACGAGCAGTACTTC. This codes for CASSLEVTASYEQYF.

V gene TRBV6-1 combines with J gene TRBJ2-7, with 12 bases aligning to TRBD2. Germline trimming cut 7 bases from V and 6 bases from J; bases unmatched to any gene: 10. The V gene's germline CDR1 is MNHNS and CDR2 SASEGT. This CDR3 is 15 amino acids long. The CDR3 bases are TGTGCCAGCACGAAGATTAGGACTAGCGGGGCCGAGCAGTACTTC. This encodes CASTKIRTSGAEQYF.

There are many counts of this clone. The chain is built from TRBV18 and TRBJ1-2; possibly TRBD1 for D (6 bases). Germline V gives CDR1 KGHSH, CDR2 LQKENI. The CDR3 extends over 14 amino acids. The V gene lost 0 bases and the J gene lost 6 bases, with 11 bases spanning the gap. The CDR3 region is CASSPPSGENGYTF. The CDR3 region has the DNA TGTGCCAGCTCACCACCCTCAGGGGAGAATGGCTACACCTTC.

The chain joins TRBV5-1 to TRBJ2-2, with 9 bases that match TRBD2. This CDR3 is 16 amino acids long. J gave up 2 bases and V 0 bases, and 2 bases lay outside the gene matches. Looked up from germline, CDR1 is SGHRS and CDR2 is YFSETQ. The CDR3 spells CASSLVAGDNTGELFF. In DNA, the CDR3 is TGCGCCAGCAGCTTGGTAGCGGGGGATAACACCGGGGAGCTGTTTTTT.

The CDR3 is CASSLAGGRTNTEAFF. The CDR3 DNA reads as TGTGCCAGCAGCTTAGCGGGTGGCAGAACGAACACTGAAGCTTTCTTT. V and J are TRBV7-8 and TRBJ1-1; no reliable D call. With 0 bases removed from V and 1 base from J, the gap between germline ends came to 12 bases. From germline, CDR1 is SGHVS and CDR2 FQNEAQ. The CDR3 spans 16 residues.

This clone was observed a few times. The rearrangement joins TRBV6-6 to TRBJ2-7; weak D call: TRBD1 (6 bases). The CDR3 runs 13 residues. Germline-derived CDR1 and CDR2 are MNHNY and SVGAGI (reference sequence). Trimming removed 5 bases at V and 4 bases at J, with 12 bases between. The CDR3 loop reads CASSDLQGYEQYF. The CDR3 bases are TGTGCCAGCAGTGACCTGCAGGGGTACGAGCAGTACTTC.

The CDR3 sequence is CASSLSDRDNQPQHF. CDR3 nucleotides: TGTGCCAGCAGCTTAAGCGACAGAGATAATCAGCCCCAGCATTTT. V usage is TRBV11-2 and J usage is TRBJ1-5, with a tentative D call TRBD1 (5 bases). Germline V gene lookup returns CDR1 SGHAT and CDR2 FQNNGV. CDR3 length: 15 residues. V was cut by 2 bases and J by 4 bases, with 12 bases left in between.